This T cell receptor beta chain was recorded in a study of T cells in narcolepsy. The repertoire was sequenced with immunoSEQ multiplex PCR; TCRdb's copy has only in-frame clones and lacks some. The profile shows under 35,000 clones, 82% of them singletons. With 6 bases removed from V and 6 bases from J, the gap between germline ends came to 12 bases. This CDR3 region has 13 residues. Germline V gene sequence: CDR1 MDHEN, CDR2 SYDVKM. Sequenced material: CD45RA- memory CD4+ T cells from PBMCs. The TCR sequence derives from a human donor with narcolepsy. V usage is TRBV28 and J usage is TRBJ2-1; weak D call: TRBD2 (5 bases). CDR3 sequence: CASRKSGLNEQFF. The CDR3 bases are TGTGCCAGCAGAAAGAGCGGACTCAATGAGCAGTTCTTC.